This entry features one TCR beta chain sequence. The sample originates from a study of CD8 T cells in Susac syndrome. The authors reverse transcribed roughly 0.5 to 1 ug RNA with random hexamers. Each CDR3 protein gets one entry after TCRdb re-called the immunoSEQ multiplex PCR reads with MiXCR. Of tens of thousands of distinct CDR3 sequences in the sample, about 92% were seen once. Germline values: CDR1 LNHDA, CDR2 SQIVND (reference sequence). Trimming stripped 4 bases from V and 0 bases from J, with 13 bases between. The CDR3 is 16 amino acids. This rearrangement joins TRBV19 to TRBJ1-5; D call uncertain. The sample was CD8+ T cells from PBMCs. This clonotype was sampled from a human donor in good health. The CDR3 DNA is TGTGCCAGTAGTAGGATCGGCTTCGATAGCAATCAGCCCCAGCATTTT. Encoded protein: CASSRIGFDSNQPQHF.